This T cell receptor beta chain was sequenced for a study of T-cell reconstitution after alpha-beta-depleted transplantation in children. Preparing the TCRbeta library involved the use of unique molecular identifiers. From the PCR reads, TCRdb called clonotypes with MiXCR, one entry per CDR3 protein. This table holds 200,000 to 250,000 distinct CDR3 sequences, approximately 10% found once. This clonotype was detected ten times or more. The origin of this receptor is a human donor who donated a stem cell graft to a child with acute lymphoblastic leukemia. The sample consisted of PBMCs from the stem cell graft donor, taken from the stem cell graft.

CDR3 amino acids: CAIDPDTGTATINEQFF. In DNA, the CDR3 is TGTGCCATCGACCCGGATACCGGGACTGCAACTATCAATGAGCAGTTCTTC. V is TRBV10-3 and J is TRBJ2-1; a possible D gene is TRBD2 (6 bases). Germline V gene data show CDR1 as ENHRY and CDR2 as SYGVKD. CDR3 size: 17 residues. Between the trimmed V and J ends, which lost 8 bases and 6 bases, there was a span of 26 bases.